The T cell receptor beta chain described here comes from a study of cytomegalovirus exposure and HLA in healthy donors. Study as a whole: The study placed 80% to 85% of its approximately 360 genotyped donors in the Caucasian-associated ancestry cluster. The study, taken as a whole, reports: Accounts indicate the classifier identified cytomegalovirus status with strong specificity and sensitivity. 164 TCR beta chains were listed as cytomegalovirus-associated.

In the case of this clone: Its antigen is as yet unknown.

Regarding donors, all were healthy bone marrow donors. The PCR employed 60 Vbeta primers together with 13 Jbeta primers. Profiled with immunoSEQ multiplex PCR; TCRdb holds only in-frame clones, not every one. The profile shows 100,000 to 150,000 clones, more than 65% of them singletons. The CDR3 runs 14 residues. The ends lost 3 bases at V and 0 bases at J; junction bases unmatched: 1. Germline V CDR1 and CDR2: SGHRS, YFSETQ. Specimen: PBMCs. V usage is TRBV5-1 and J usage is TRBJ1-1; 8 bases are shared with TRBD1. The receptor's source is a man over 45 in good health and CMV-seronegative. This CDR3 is CASSWTGLNTEAFF. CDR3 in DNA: TGCGCCAGCAGCTGGACAGGGTTGAACACTGAAGCTTTCTTT.